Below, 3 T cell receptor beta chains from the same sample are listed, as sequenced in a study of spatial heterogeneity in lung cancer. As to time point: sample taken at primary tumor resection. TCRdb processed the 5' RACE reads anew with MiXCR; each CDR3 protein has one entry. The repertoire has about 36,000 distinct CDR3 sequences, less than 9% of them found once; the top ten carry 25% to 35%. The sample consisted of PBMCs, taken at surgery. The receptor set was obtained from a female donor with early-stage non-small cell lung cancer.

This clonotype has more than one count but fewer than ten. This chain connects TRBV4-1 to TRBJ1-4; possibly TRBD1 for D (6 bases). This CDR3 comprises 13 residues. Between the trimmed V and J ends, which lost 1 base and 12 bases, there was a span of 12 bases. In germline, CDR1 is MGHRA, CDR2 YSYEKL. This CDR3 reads CASSQGGGTQLFF. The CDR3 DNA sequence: TGCGCCAGCAGCCAAGGAGGGGGTACGCAACTGTTTTTT.

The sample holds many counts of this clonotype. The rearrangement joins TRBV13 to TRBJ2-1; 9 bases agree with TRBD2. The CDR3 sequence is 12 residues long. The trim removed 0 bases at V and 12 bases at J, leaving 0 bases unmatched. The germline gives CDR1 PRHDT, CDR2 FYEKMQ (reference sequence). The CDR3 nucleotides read TGTGCCAGCAGCTTAGGTAGCGGGGGGCAGTTCTTC. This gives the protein CASSLGSGGQFF.

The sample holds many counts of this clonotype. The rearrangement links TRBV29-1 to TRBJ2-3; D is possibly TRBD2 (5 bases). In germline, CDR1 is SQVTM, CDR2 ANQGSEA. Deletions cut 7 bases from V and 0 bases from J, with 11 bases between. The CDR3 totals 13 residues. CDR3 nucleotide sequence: TGCAGCGCAGAGAGGGTCAGCACAGATACGCAGTATTTT. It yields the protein CSAERVSTDTQYF.